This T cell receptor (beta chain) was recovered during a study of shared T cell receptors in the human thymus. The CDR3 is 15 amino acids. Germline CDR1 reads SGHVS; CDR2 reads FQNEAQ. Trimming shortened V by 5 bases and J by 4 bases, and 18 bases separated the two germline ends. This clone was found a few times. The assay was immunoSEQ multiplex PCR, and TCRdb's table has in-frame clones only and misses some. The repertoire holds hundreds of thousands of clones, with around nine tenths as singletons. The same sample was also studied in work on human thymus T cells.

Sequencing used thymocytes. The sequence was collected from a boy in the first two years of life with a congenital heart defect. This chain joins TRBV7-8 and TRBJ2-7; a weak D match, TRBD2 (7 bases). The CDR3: CASSPSGGLKYEQYF. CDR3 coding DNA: TGTGCCAGCAGCCCCTCGGGGGGCCTAAAATACGAGCAGTACTTC.